The rows below give T cell receptor beta chains drawn from one sample of a study of human T cells and chemical hapten exposure. TCRdb independently ran MiXCR on the RACE reads; one entry per CDR3 protein. In the table there are more than 110,000 distinct CDR3 sequences, about an eighth of which are singletons. Sequenced here: whole blood, sampled in connection with sensitization to the hapten diphenylcyclopropenone (DPC). The receptors derive from a woman in her fifties or sixties with alopecia areata. Some clones in this sample may be carry-over from other donors' samples. The CDR3 runs from the conserved cysteine through the conserved F or W. The D gene is left open where the match is weak. Clone size, where shown, is once, few, many, or a class for clones that have expanded.

j_call d_call v_call clone_size cdr3_aa cdr3_nt
TRBJ2-3 NA TRBV6-1 NA CASSDWGPSTQYF TGTGCCAGCAGTGATTGGGGCCCCAGTACGCAGTATTTT
TRBJ2-2 NA TRBV9 many CASSHGMGATGELFF TGTGCCAGCAGCCATGGGATGGGGGCTACCGGGGAGCTGTTTTTT
TRBJ2-1 NA TRBV28 many CASSWSSYNEQFF TGTGCCAGCAGTTGGAGCTCCTACAATGAGCAGTTCTTC
TRBJ2-5 TRBD2 TRBV11-2 NA CASSPWGTSGTGGETQYF TGTGCCAGCAGCCCATGGGGGACTAGCGGGACAGGCGGGGAGACCCAGTACTTC
TRBJ2-5 TRBD1 TRBV5-5 NA CASSLSGTGFETRYF TGTGCCAGCAGCTTATCCGGGACAGGGTTTGAGACCCGGTACTTC
TRBJ1-2 NA TRBV29-1 many CSVHSPDGGYTF TGCAGCGTCCATTCTCCAGACGGTGGCTACACCTTC
TRBJ1-6 NA TRBV4-2 NA CASSQDDQTNAPLHF TGTGCCAGCAGCCAAGATGACCAGACTAATGCACCCCTCCACTTT
TRBJ2-7 TRBD1 TRBV6-6 NA CATSDRVNPPDEQYF TGTGCCACCTCGGACAGGGTAAATCCTCCCGACGAGCAGTACTTC
TRBJ1-4 NA TRBV6-6 few CASSHFLGEKLFF TGTGCCAGCAGTCACTTCTTGGGTGAAAAACTGTTTTTT
TRBJ2-1 TRBD2 TRBV20-1 NA CSATRIAGDNEQFF TGCAGTGCTACCCGGATAGCGGGGGACAATGAGCAGTTCTTC
TRBJ2-1 TRBD2 TRBV5-4 NA CASSAGGPSGSYNEQFF TGTGCCAGCAGCGCAGGAGGGCCCAGCGGGAGTTACAATGAGCAGTTCTTC
TRBJ2-3 NA TRBV3-1 NA CASNQGIQRASTDTQYF TGTGCCAGCAACCAGGGGATCCAGCGGGCTAGCACAGATACGCAGTATTTT
TRBJ2-3 TRBD2 TRBV20-1 NA CSARAGGRTDTQYF TGCAGTGCACGAGCGGGAGGGCGCACAGATACGCAGTATTTT
TRBJ2-3 NA TRBV12-3/TRBV12-4 few CASSLAGGGYTQYF TGTGCCAGCAGTTTAGCGGGAGGCGGATATACGCAGTATTTT
TRBJ2-7 TRBD1 TRBV7-6 many CASSAGQGSYEQYF TGTGCCAGCAGCGCGGGACAGGGTTCCTACGAGCAGTACTTC
TRBJ2-5 NA TRBV10-1 many CASSAGQETQYF TGCGCCAGCAGCGCGGGGCAAGAGACCCAGTACTTC
TRBJ1-1 NA TRBV5-1 few CASSWGGNTEAFF TGCGCCAGCAGCTGGGGGGGTAATACTGAAGCTTTCTTT
TRBJ2-1 TRBD2 TRBV12-3/TRBV12-4 NA CASSRGGRALDVQFF TGTGCCAGCAGTCGTGGCGGGAGGGCCCTCGATGTGCAGTTCTTC
TRBJ2-3 NA TRBV9 NA CASSVSPLSGSGTQYF TGTGCCAGCAGCGTATCCCCCCTGTCTGGGTCCGGGACGCAGTATTTT
TRBJ1-5 NA TRBV12-3/TRBV12-4 many CASSRFWDQPQHF TGTGCCAGCAGCCGGTTTTGGGATCAGCCCCAGCATTTT
TRBJ2-3 NA TRBV7-9 NA CASSFHRSGTDTQYF TGTGCCAGCAGCTTCCACAGGTCTGGCACAGATACGCAGTATTTT
TRBJ2-7 TRBD2 TRBV3-1 many CASSLIRGGHEQYF TGTGCCAGCTCGCTGATTAGGGGAGGGCACGAGCAGTACTTC
TRBJ1-5 NA TRBV6-2/TRBV6-3 few CASSYYSRGSSNQPQHF TGTGCCAGCAGTTACTATAGTCGGGGATCGAGCAATCAGCCCCAGCATTTT
TRBJ2-1 TRBD2 TRBV20-1 NA CSAFRTSGKGNEQFF TGCAGTGCTTTCAGGACTAGCGGGAAGGGCAATGAGCAGTTCTTC
TRBJ1-2 NA TRBV18 NA CASSAGSPAGYTF TGTGCCAGCTCAGCAGGCAGTCCGGCGGGCTACACCTTC
TRBJ2-7 TRBD2 TRBV10-2 many CASSGREGYSYEQYF TGCGCCAGCAGTGGACGGGAGGGGTACTCCTACGAGCAGTACTTC
TRBJ2-1 TRBD1 TRBV18 many CASSPRQGAKYNEQFF TGTGCCAGCTCACCAAGGCAGGGGGCGAAGTACAATGAGCAGTTCTTC
TRBJ2-1 TRBD2 TRBV9 NA CASSASGRESNEQFF TGTGCCAGCAGCGCGAGCGGGAGGGAATCTAATGAGCAGTTCTTC
TRBJ2-1 NA TRBV3-1 NA CASGEPQYNEQFF TGTGCCAGCGGCGAGCCGCAGTACAATGAGCAGTTCTTC
TRBJ2-3 TRBD1 TRBV20-1 few CSAEGTGAPDTQYF TGCAGTGCTGAGGGGACAGGAGCTCCAGATACGCAGTATTTT
TRBJ2-7 NA TRBV13 few CASSLVGQGAEQYF TGTGCCAGCAGCTTAGTGGGGCAGGGAGCCGAGCAGTACTTC
TRBJ1-6 NA TRBV6-5 few CASSLLDSRNSPLHF TGTGCCAGCAGCTTACTTGACAGTCGCAATTCACCCCTCCACTTT
TRBJ1-6 NA TRBV30 NA CAWSAPGNSPLHF TGTGCCTGGAGTGCCCCCGGGAATTCACCCCTCCACTTT
TRBJ2-6 NA TRBV5-6 NA CASSLGPTRTVHSGANVLTF TGTGCCAGCAGCTTGGGGCCAACGAGGACAGTCCACTCTGGGGCCAACGTCCTGACTTTC
TRBJ2-4 NA TRBV21-1 NA CASSPTRLAGGVTKNIQYF TGTGCCAGCAGCCCTACTCGACTAGCGGGAGGAGTTACCAAAAACATTCAGTACTTC
TRBJ2-5 NA TRBV7-2 NA CASSLSSSGAREETQYF TGTGCCAGCAGCTTAAGTTCGAGCGGAGCGAGGGAAGAGACCCAGTACTTC
TRBJ2-1 TRBD2 TRBV4-3 NA CASSHRGLAGDEQFF TGCGCCAGCAGCCACCGAGGACTAGCGGGGGATGAGCAGTTCTTC
TRBJ2-1 TRBD1 TRBV3-1 few CASSHRGQLYNEQFF TGTGCCAGCAGCCACCGGGGACAGCTCTACAATGAGCAGTTCTTC
TRBJ2-1 NA TRBV5-1 NA CASSPHPLSYNEQFF TGCGCCAGCAGCCCACACCCCCTCTCCTACAATGAGCAGTTCTTC
TRBJ1-1 TRBD1 TRBV12-3/TRBV12-4 few CASSLGDRTEAFF TGTGCCAGCAGTTTAGGGGACAGAACTGAAGCTTTCTTT
TRBJ1-2 TRBD1 TRBV27 many CASSFRQGSGYTF TGTGCCAGCAGTTTCCGACAGGGAAGTGGCTACACCTTC
TRBJ2-7 NA TRBV5-1 NA CASSLAGRQYF TGCGCCAGCAGCTTGGCAGGGAGGCAGTACTTC
TRBJ2-5 TRBD2 TRBV19 many CASSPQRGAGGETQYF TGTGCCAGTAGTCCACAACGGGGAGCGGGAGGCGAGACCCAGTACTTC
TRBJ2-7 NA TRBV18 NA CASSPPTVREQYF TGTGCCAGCTCACCACCTACAGTCAGGGAGCAGTACTTC
TRBJ2-5 TRBD1 TRBV7-2 NA CASSSRQGRQETQYF TGTGCCAGCAGCTCCCGACAGGGTCGGCAAGAGACCCAGTACTTC
TRBJ2-7 NA TRBV18 few CASSPQAGPYEQYF TGTGCCAGCTCACCCCAGGCTGGCCCCTACGAGCAGTACTTC
TRBJ2-3 TRBD1 TRBV29-1 NA CSVGRTGRGTDTQYF TGCAGCGTTGGGCGGACAGGGCGCGGCACAGATACGCAGTATTTT
TRBJ2-3 NA TRBV28 few CASSLRMLPDTQYF TGTGCCAGCAGTTTAAGGATGCTCCCAGATACGCAGTATTTT
TRBJ2-7 TRBD1 TRBV28 many CASSPRQGNYEQYF TGTGCCAGCAGTCCGCGACAGGGTAACTACGAGCAGTACTTC
TRBJ2-1 NA TRBV3-1 NA CASGGWSGTSNEQFF TGTGCCAGCGGCGGGTGGAGCGGAACCTCAAATGAGCAGTTCTTC
TRBJ1-1 NA TRBV7-2 few CASSVGPGMNTEAFF TGTGCCAGCAGCGTAGGGCCAGGAATGAACACTGAAGCTTTCTTT
TRBJ2-7 NA TRBV6-5 many CASSRSDGGRFEQYF TGTGCCAGCAGTCGCTCTGATGGGGGGCGCTTCGAGCAGTACTTC
TRBJ2-7 NA TRBV3-1 NA CASSQGHEQYF TGTGCCAGCAGCCAAGGCCACGAGCAGTACTTC
TRBJ2-7 NA TRBV12-3/TRBV12-4 few CASTSGISYEQYF TGTGCCAGCACCTCAGGGATTTCCTACGAGCAGTACTTC
TRBJ1-3 NA TRBV9 few CASTRSGGSGNTIYF TGTGCCAGCACCCGTAGCGGGGGCTCTGGAAACACCATATATTTT